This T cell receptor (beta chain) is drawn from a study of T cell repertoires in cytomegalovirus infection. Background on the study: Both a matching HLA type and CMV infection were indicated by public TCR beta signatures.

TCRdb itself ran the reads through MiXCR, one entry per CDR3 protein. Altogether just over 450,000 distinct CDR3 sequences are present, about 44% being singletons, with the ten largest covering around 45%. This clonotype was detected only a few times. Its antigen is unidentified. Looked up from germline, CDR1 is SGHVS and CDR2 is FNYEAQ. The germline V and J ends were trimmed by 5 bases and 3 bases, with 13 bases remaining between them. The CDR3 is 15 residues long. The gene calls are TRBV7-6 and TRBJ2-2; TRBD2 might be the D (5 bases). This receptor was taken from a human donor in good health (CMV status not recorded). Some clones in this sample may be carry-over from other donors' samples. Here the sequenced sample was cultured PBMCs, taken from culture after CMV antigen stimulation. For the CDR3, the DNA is TGTGCCAGCAGCCCGGACTTTTCCTACACCGGGGAGCTGTTTTTT. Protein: CASSPDFSYTGELFF. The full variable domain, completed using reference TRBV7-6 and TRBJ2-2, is GAGVSQSPRYKVTKRGQDVALRCDPISGHVSLYWYRQALGQGPEFLTYFNYEAQQDKSGLPNDRFSAERPEGSISTLTIQRTEQRDSAMYRCASSPDFSYTGELFFGEGSRLTVL.